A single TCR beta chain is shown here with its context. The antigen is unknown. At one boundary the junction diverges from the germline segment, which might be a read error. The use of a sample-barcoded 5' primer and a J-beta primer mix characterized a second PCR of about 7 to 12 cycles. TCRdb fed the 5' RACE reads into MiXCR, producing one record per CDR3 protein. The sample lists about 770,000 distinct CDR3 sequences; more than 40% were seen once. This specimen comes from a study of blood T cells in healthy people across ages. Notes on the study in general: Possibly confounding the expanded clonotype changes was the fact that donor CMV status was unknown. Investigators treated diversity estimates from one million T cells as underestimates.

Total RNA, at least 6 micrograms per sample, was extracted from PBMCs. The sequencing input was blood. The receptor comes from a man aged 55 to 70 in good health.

This CDR3 is CSARADRENTKAFF. The DNA of the CDR3 is TGCAGTGCTAGAGCAGACCGGGAAAACACTAAAGCTTTCTTT. The chain links TRBV20-1 to TRBJ1-1; D gene unclear. Germline loops: CDR1 DFQATT, CDR2 SNEGSKA (reference sequence). The CDR3 consists of 14 residues.